In its sample, the clone carrying this T cell receptor beta chain was seen a few times. As yet, its antigen is unknown. The source of the sample is a study of immune evolution from preneoplasia to lung adenocarcinoma. Study-level background: HLA loss of heterozygosity: roughly 6.6% AIS, about 14% MIA, about 30% ADC, none AAH.

Study-wide results and limits: Later-stage lesions appeared to have more T cells, more diversity, less clonality.

Generated by immunoSEQ multiplex PCR, the TCRdb table keeps only in-frame clones and is missing some. The data show about 8,400 clones, with 80% to 85% seen just once and around 8% held by the top ten. This receptor was taken from a person aged 45-60 years with lung adenocarcinoma. The sequencing sample was made of FFPE invasive lung adenocarcinoma tissue.

CDR3 sequence: CASSLGQRSDTQYF. The CDR3 region has the DNA TGTGCCAGCAGCCTCGGACAGAGGTCAGATACGCAGTATTTT. The rearrangement uses TRBV11-2 and TRBJ2-3; D might be TRBD1 (6 bases). The CDR3 consists of 14 residues. Germline V gene lookup returns CDR1 SGHAT and CDR2 FQNNGV. V was pared by 5 bases and J by 4 bases, with 13 bases between. Full variable domain (rest looked up from reference TRBV11-2 and TRBJ2-3): EAGVAQSPRYKIIEKRQSVAFWCNPISGHATLYWYQQILGQGPKLLIQFQNNGVVDDSQLPKDRFSAERLKGVDSTLKIQPAKLEDSAVYLCASSLGQRSDTQYFGPGTRLTVL.